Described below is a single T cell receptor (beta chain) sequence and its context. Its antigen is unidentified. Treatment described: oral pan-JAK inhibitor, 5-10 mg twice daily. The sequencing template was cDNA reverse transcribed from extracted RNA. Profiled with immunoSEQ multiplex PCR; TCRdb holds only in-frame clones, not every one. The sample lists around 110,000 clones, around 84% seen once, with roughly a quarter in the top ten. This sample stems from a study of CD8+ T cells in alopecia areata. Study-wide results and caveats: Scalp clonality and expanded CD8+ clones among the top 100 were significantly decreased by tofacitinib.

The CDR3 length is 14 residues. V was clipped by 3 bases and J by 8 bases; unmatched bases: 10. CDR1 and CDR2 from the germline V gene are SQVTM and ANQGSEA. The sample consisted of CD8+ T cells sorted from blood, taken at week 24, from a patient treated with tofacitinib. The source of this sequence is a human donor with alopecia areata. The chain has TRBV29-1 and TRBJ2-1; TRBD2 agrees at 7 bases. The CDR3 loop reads CSVDDLGLDHEQFF. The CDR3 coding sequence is TGCAGCGTTGATGACCTAGGACTAGATCATGAGCAGTTCTTC.